This T cell receptor (beta chain) was captured in a study of T-cell memory formation after mild COVID-19. Study context: TCR clusters were largely donor specific.

The CDR3 spans 15 residues. Germline V gene data show CDR1 as SGHRS and CDR2 as YFSETQ. V lost 3 bases to trimming and J lost 3 bases; unmatched junction nucleotides: 5. Overall study results and limits: Some clones that responded turned up in pre-infection memory, which suggests that cross-reactive memory joined in.

To note about this clonotype: Its specificity is unknown.

5'RACE, which relied on constant-segment primers, yielded TCR alpha and TCR beta cDNA libraries carrying sample barcodes and UMIs. TCRdb reprocessed the 5' RACE reads with MiXCR, giving one entry per CDR3 protein. Among 380,000 or so distinct CDR3 sequences listed, 13% to 15% were seen once. Material: PBMCs or a T cell subset sorted from them (not recorded which). This chain joins TRBV5-1 and TRBJ2-1, with 8 bases lining up with TRBD2. This clonotype originated in a man younger than 30 who had mild COVID-19 (a few samples of this study predate the infection). Cell type and time point are not known. CDR3 coding DNA: TGCGCCAGCAGCTCCGGGGGGGCCGGCTACAATGAGCAGTTCTTC. This sequence encodes CASSSGGAGYNEQFF.